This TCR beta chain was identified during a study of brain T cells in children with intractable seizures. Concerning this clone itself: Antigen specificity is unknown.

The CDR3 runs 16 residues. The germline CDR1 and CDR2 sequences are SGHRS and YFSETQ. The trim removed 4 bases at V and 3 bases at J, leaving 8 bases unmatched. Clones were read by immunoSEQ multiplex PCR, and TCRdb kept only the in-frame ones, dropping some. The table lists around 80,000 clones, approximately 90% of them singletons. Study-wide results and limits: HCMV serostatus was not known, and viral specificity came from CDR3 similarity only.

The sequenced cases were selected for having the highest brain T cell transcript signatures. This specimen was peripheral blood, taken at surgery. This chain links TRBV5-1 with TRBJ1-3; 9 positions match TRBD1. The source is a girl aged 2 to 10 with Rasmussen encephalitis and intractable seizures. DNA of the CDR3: TGCGCCAGCAGCCCAGCACGGGACAGGGTTGGAAACACCATATATTTT. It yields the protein CASSPARDRVGNTIYF.